These 32 T cell receptor beta chains originate from one sample sequenced in a study of T cell changes during pregnancy in multiple sclerosis. The assay was immunoSEQ multiplex PCR, and TCRdb's table has in-frame clones only and misses some. Counted here are 10,000 or so clones, 75% to 85% occurring once; the ten biggest clones make up around 17%. The specimen was CD8+ T cells from peripheral blood mononuclear cells, collected in the third trimester of pregnancy. Source of these receptors: a female donor in good health, enrolled as a control in a pregnancy study.

The CDR3: CASSQEAGRVPLSVPDTQYF. The CDR3 DNA reads TGCGCCAGCAGCCAAGAGGCCGGCAGGGTGCCACTGTCGGTCCCAGATACGCAGTATTTT. V is TRBV4-3 and J is TRBJ2-3; perhaps TRBD1 as D (5 bases). Between the trimmed V and J ends, which lost 0 bases and 4 bases, there was a span of 26 bases. The CDR3 totals 20 residues. In germline, CDR1 is LGHNA, CDR2 YSLEER.

The chain combines TRBV25-1 with TRBJ2-7, with 7 positions matching TRBD2. V shed 6 bases, J shed 3 bases, and the junction held 11 bases outside the gene matches. CDR3 length equals 15 residues. Germline loops: CDR1 MGHDK, CDR2 SYGVNS. The CDR3 here is CASSTPSGRGYEQYF. DNA for the CDR3: TGTGCCAGCAGCACCCCCTCGGGGAGGGGCTACGAGCAGTACTTC.

Remarks on this clone: A read error may produce the germline difference seen at one junction end. The sample contains more than one DNA sequence encoding this CDR3. The J gene is TRBJ1-5, the V gene TRBV27, with TRBD1 as a possible D gene (6 bases). CDR1 and CDR2 from the germline V gene are MNHEY and SMNVEV (reference sequence). The CDR3 has 17 residues. The CDR3 coding sequence is TGTGCTAGCAGGCCCCTTCTACAGGGTCGAGCGAATCAGCCCCAGCATTTT. Translation gives CASRPLLQGRANQPQHF.

The chain couples TRBV6-5 to TRBJ1-1; D remains ambiguous. This CDR3 comprises 13 residues. Trimming pared 7 bases from V and 3 bases from J, leaving 12 bases between. Germline assignment: CDR1 MNHEY and CDR2 SVGAGI. The CDR3 region has the DNA TGTGCCAGCACGGCAGGATGGGACACTGAAGCTTTCTTT. Amino acids: CASTAGWDTEAFF.

V and J are TRBV7-9 and TRBJ1-1; D is ambiguous. The CDR3 length is 14 residues. The V end lost 5 bases, the J end lost 5 bases, and 15 bases lay between the germline ends. Germline V lookup: CDR1 SEHNR, CDR2 FQNEAQ (reference sequence). CDR3 protein: CASSSSGTETEAFF. CDR3 coding DNA: TGTGCCAGCAGCAGCAGTGGAACGGAGACTGAAGCTTTCTTT. The entire variable domain, with the rest obtained from reference TRBV7-9 and TRBJ1-1, is as follows: DTGVSQNPRHKITKRGQNVTFRCDPISEHNRLYWYRQTLGQGPEFLTYFQNEAQLEKSRLLSDRFSAERPKGSFSTLEIQRTEQGDSAMYLCASSSSGTETEAFFGQGTRLTVV.

In its sample, this clone was seen a few times. The rearrangement uses TRBV15 and TRBJ1-4; D might be TRBD1 (5 bases). This CDR3 is built from 16 residues. V was pared by 0 bases and J by 8 bases, with 16 bases between. The germline V gene encodes CDR1 LNHNV and CDR2 YYDKDF (reference sequence). The CDR3 nucleotides read TGTGCCACCAGCAGAGATACGAGTGGGGGGTCAGAAAAACTGTTTTTT. Translated: CATSRDTSGGSEKLFF.

The chain links TRBV15 to TRBJ1-2, with a tentative D call TRBD1 (5 bases). Per the germline V gene, CDR1 is LNHNV and CDR2 is YYDKDF (reference sequence). This CDR3 has 13 amino acids. V lost 6 bases to trimming and J lost 7 bases, with 15 bases between them. The CDR3 DNA reads as TGTGCCACCAGTCCGGGGGGGAACCGTGGCTACACCTTC. This encodes CATSPGGNRGYTF.

The rearrangement links TRBV11-2 to TRBJ2-3, with 8 bases identical to TRBD1. With 1 base clipped from V and 5 bases from J, the junction kept 8 bases outside the gene matches. The CDR3 has 16 amino acids. From germline, CDR1 is SGHAT and CDR2 FQNNGV. This chain's CDR3 is CASSLGPTGVEDTQYF. The DNA of the CDR3 is TGTGCCAGCAGCTTAGGGCCGACAGGGGTGGAAGATACGCAGTATTTT. Looking up the rest from reference TRBV11-2 and TRBJ2-3 gives the full variable domain: EAGVAQSPRYKIIEKRQSVAFWCNPISGHATLYWYQQILGQGPKLLIQFQNNGVVDDSQLPKDRFSAERLKGVDSTLKIQPAKLEDSAVYLCASSLGPTGVEDTQYFGPGTRLTVL.

J is TRBJ1-1 and V is TRBV5-4; TRBD1 might be the D (5 bases). This CDR3 has 13 amino acids. V lost 4 bases and J lost 2, with 9 bases in between. Germline V gene data show CDR1 as SGHNT and CDR2 as YYREEE (reference sequence). DNA for the CDR3: TGTGCCAGCAGCGGAAGGGGAAACACTGAAGCTTTCTTT. Its translation is CASSGRGNTEAFF. The full variable domain, with the rest looked up from reference TRBV5-4 and TRBJ1-1, is ETGVTQSPTHLIKTRGQQVTLRCSSQSGHNTVSWYQQALGQGPQFIFQYYREEENGRGNFPPRFSGLQFPNYSSELNVNALELDDSALYLCASSGRGNTEAFFGQGTRLTVV.

The chain carries TRBV6-1 and TRBJ2-5; TRBD2 matches 10 bases. The CDR3 has 15 amino acids. Germline values: CDR1 MNHNS, CDR2 SASEGT. V trimming: 1 base; J trimming: 4 bases; junction bases outside the gene matches: 3. The CDR3: CASSEEAGGPETQYF. In DNA, the CDR3 is TGTGCCAGCAGTGAAGAAGCGGGGGGGCCAGAGACCCAGTACTTC.

The V and J genes are TRBV11-2 and TRBJ1-2, with 7 positions matching TRBD1. Per the germline V gene, CDR1 is SGHAT and CDR2 is FQNNGV. Unmatched junction bases numbered 10, after V lost 5 bases and J lost 7 bases. The CDR3 loop spans 14 amino acids. CDR3 amino acids: CASSTPDREIGYTF. CDR3 in DNA: TGTGCCAGCAGCACCCCTGACAGGGAGATTGGCTACACCTTC.

The genes are TRBV7-6 and TRBJ1-2, with 12 positions matching TRBD1. Trimming took 5 bases from V and 7 from J; bases not matched to a gene: 8. Germline loops: CDR1 SGHVS, CDR2 FNYEAQ. This CDR3 contains 15 residues. The CDR3 sequence: CASSTNRDRGLGYTF. The DNA of the CDR3 is TGTGCCAGCAGCACTAACCGGGACAGGGGGCTTGGCTACACCTTC.

This chain connects TRBV15 to TRBJ1-5, with no clear D. Germline V gene data show CDR1 as LNHNV and CDR2 as YYDKDF (reference sequence). Trimming stripped 5 bases from V and 5 bases from J, with 13 bases between. The CDR3 runs 14 residues. CDR3 sequence reads: CATSPRQRDQPQHF. CDR3 DNA sequence: TGTGCCACCAGCCCTAGGCAGAGGGATCAGCCCCAGCATTTT.

CDR3 DNA: TGTGCCAGGCTTAATAAAAAGGGGACAGGGGGCGAGCAGTACTTC. This translates into CARLNKKGTGGEQYF. This rearrangement joins TRBV2 to TRBJ2-7; 11 bases are shared with TRBD1. Germline CDR1 SNHLY, CDR2 FYNNEI. Unmatched junction bases numbered 13, after V lost 9 bases and J lost 6 bases. The CDR3 totals 15 residues.

Concerning this clone itself: Germline is not matched at one junction end, which may reflect a read error. The chain combines TRBV7-7 with TRBJ2-2, with D hard to call. This CDR3 is 16 amino acids long. From germline, CDR1 is SSHAT and CDR2 FNYEAQ (reference sequence). The CDR3 region has the DNA TGTGCTAGCAGTTTAGGGAATGGGCCCTGGACCGGGGAGCTGTTTTTT. Translation gives CASSLGNGPWTGELFF.

This clone has only one observation. The rearrangement uses TRBV19 and TRBJ1-1; D unresolved. This CDR3 region has 11 residues. Trimming removed 3 bases at V and 7 bases at J, with 6 bases between. Germline assignment: CDR1 LNHDA and CDR2 SQIVND (reference sequence). The CDR3 protein is CASSMRGEAFF. CDR3 DNA: TGTGCCAGTAGTATGCGGGGTGAAGCTTTCTTT.

CDR3 sequence reads: CSVVTAMNTEAFF. The CDR3 DNA follows: TGCAGCGTTGTGACAGCAATGAACACTGAAGCTTTCTTT. The V and J genes are TRBV29-1 and TRBJ1-1; D might be TRBD1 (5 bases). V shed 4 bases and J shed 0 bases, with 9 bases lying between them. In germline, CDR1 is SQVTM, CDR2 ANQGSEA. The CDR3 is 13 amino acids.

The V call is TRBV6-4, the J call TRBJ2-1; TRBD1 agrees at 7 bases. This CDR3 is 14 amino acids long. V lost 8 bases to trimming and J lost 7 bases; unmatched junction nucleotides: 11. CDR1 is MRHNA, CDR2 SNTAGT, per germline. The CDR3 here is CASSRGTEENEQFF. The CDR3 bases are TGTGCCAGCTCCAGGGGGACCGAGGAGAATGAGCAGTTCTTC.

This clone was detected only once. The CDR3, as DNA: TGTGCCAGCAGAACCGGGACAGGGGGACTCACAGATACGCAGTATTTT. This sequence encodes CASRTGTGGLTDTQYF. This sequence joins TRBV7-3 and TRBJ2-3; 11 bases are a match to TRBD1. The CDR3 covers 16 residues. V dropped 6 bases and J dropped 2; count of bases not matched to a gene: 7. CDR1 and CDR2 (germline): SGHTA, FQGTGA. Complete variable domain (other parts from reference TRBV7-3 and TRBJ2-3): GAGVSQTPSNKVTEKGKYVELRCDPISGHTALYWYRQSLGQGPEFLIYFQGTGAADDSGLPNDRFFAVRPEGSVSTLKIQRTERGDSAVYLCASRTGTGGLTDTQYFGPGTRLTVL.

The sample holds a few counts of this clone. V and J are TRBV6-4 and TRBJ2-1; 7 bases map to TRBD2. There are 15 residues in the CDR3. Germline-derived CDR1 and CDR2 are MRHNA and SNTAGT. V was clipped by 0 bases and J by 6 bases; unmatched bases: 5. CDR3 loop: CASSDSNGGSNEQFF. In nucleotides, the CDR3 is TGTGCCAGCAGTGACTCGAACGGGGGGTCCAATGAGCAGTTCTTC.

The rearrangement uses TRBV4-1 and TRBJ1-1, with unresolved D. With 1 base removed from V and 1 base from J, the gap between germline ends came to 4 bases. The CDR3 has 13 residues. The germline V gene has CDR1 MGHRA and CDR2 YSYEKL. CDR3 DNA sequence: TGCGCCAGCAGCCAAGGGCAGAACACTGAAGCTTTCTTT. It specifies CASSQGQNTEAFF.

This chain uses TRBV6-5 with TRBJ2-7; 9 nucleotides align to TRBD1. The germline gives CDR1 MNHEY, CDR2 SVGAGI. Unmatched junction bases numbered 4, after V lost 5 bases and J lost 5 bases. This CDR3 region has 13 residues. CDR3 sequence reads: CASSLQGANEQYF. CDR3 sequence (DNA): TGTGCCAGCAGTCTACAGGGGGCCAACGAGCAGTACTTC.

This chain joins TRBV5-4 and TRBJ2-1; 15 bases agree with TRBD2. CDR3 length: 17 amino acids. The V gene's germline CDR1 is SGHNT and CDR2 YYREEE (reference sequence). Trimming took 3 bases from V and 8 from J; bases not matched to a gene: 9. The CDR3: CASSSWTSGRAKDEQFF. The CDR3 DNA follows: TGTGCCAGCAGCTCCTGGACTAGCGGGAGGGCCAAGGATGAGCAGTTCTTC.

V usage is TRBV4-1 and J usage is TRBJ2-3; D remains unclear. With 4 bases removed from V and 5 bases from J, the gap between germline ends came to 13 bases. The CDR3 sequence is 14 residues long. Germline CDR1 is MGHRA and CDR2 is YSYEKL. DNA for the CDR3: TGCGCCAGCAGCCCACTCTCGTCCGTAGATACGCAGTATTTT. It specifies CASSPLSSVDTQYF.

The gene calls are TRBV7-3 and TRBJ2-1; 12 nucleotides agree with TRBD2. The germline V gene encodes CDR1 SGHTA and CDR2 FQGTGA. This CDR3 is 15 amino acids long. V shed 3 bases, J shed 7 bases, and the junction held 4 bases outside the gene matches. DNA of the CDR3: TGTGCCAGCAGCTTGCTAGCGGGAGGGGGGAATGAGCAGTTCTTC. It encodes CASSLLAGGGNEQFF.

In this sample, this clone turned up a few times. The chain employs TRBV5-1 and TRBJ1-1; no clear D gene. Germline V CDR1 and CDR2: SGHRS, YFSETQ. The CDR3 covers 14 residues. The germline V and J ends were trimmed by 2 bases and 1 base, with 9 bases remaining between them. The CDR3 loop is CASSFRGSNTEAFF. Written as DNA, the CDR3 is TGCGCCAGCAGCTTCAGAGGGTCGAACACTGAAGCTTTCTTT.

This clone was seen a few times. This rearrangement joins TRBV6-4 to TRBJ2-2; 10 positions agree with TRBD2. The J segment lost 4 bases and the V segment lost 3 bases, leaving 5 bases of the junction unmatched. CDR3 length: 16 residues. From germline, CDR1 is MRHNA and CDR2 SNTAGT. CDR3 amino acids: CASSEKAGGPTGELFF. The CDR3 nucleotides read TGTGCCAGCAGTGAAAAAGCGGGAGGGCCCACCGGGGAGCTGTTTTTT.

This chain connects TRBV21-1 to TRBJ1-5; no check of the table's D call, TRBD1, against the DNA was made. TRBV21-1 is listed as a pseudogene. This CDR3 is built from 15 residues. This chain's CDR3 is CASSKVVGGDQPQHF. The CDR3 bases are TGTGCCAGCAGCAAAGTTGTAGGGGGCGATCAGCCCCAGCATTTT.

V and J are TRBV16 and TRBJ1-6, with a tentative D call TRBD1 (5 bases). Trimming left V 1 base short and J 11 bases short, with 15 bases between. The length of the CDR3 is 15 residues. Germline CDR1 is KGHSY and CDR2 is FQNENV. CDR3 protein: CASSQYPGPSAPLHF. Here the CDR3 DNA reads TGTGCCAGCAGCCAATACCCAGGGCCTTCAGCACCCCTCCACTTT.

The chain carries TRBV27 and TRBJ2-2, with a possible D match to TRBD1 (5 bases). The end of the DNA aligns better with TRBJ1-3, so the J call may be wrong. CDR3 size: 12 residues. Germline lookup yields CDR1 MNHEY and CDR2 SMNVEV (reference sequence). The chain's CDR3 is CASSQGQGTIYF. In nucleotides, the CDR3 is TGTGCCAGCAGCCAAGGGCAGGGCACCATATATTTT.

The genes are TRBV6-6 and TRBJ2-6, with TRBD1 identical over 7 bases. Germline CDR1 MNHNY, CDR2 SVGAGI (reference sequence). Trimming cost V 8 bases and J 0 bases; bases outside gene matches: 7. The CDR3 has 16 residues. The CDR3 bases are TGTGCCAGCTTAGTACAGGGGAGCTCTGGGGCCAACGTCCTGACTTTC. Translating gives CASLVQGSSGANVLTF.

The V and J genes are TRBV7-9 and TRBJ1-2; D perhaps matches TRBD1 (5 bases). Germline CDR1 is SEHNR and CDR2 is FQNEAQ (reference sequence). V lost 2 bases, J lost 2 bases, and 18 bases lay in between. The CDR3 has 17 residues. CDR3 DNA: TGTGCCAGCAGCTTATCGGACCGGGGGTTCGGGAACTATGGCTACACCTTC. This sequence encodes CASSLSDRGFGNYGYTF.